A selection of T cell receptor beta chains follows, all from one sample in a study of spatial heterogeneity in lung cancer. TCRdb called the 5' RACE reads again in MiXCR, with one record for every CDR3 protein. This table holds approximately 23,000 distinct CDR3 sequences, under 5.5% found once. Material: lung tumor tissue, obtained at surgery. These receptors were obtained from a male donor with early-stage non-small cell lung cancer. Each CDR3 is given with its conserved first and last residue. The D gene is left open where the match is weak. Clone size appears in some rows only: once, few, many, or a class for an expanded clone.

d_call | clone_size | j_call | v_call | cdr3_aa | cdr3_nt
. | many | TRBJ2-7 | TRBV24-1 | CATSAGSYEQYF | TGTGCCACCAGTGCCGGATCCTACGAGCAGTACTTC
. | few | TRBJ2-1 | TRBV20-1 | CSARGGGKVF | TGCAGTGCTAGAGGGGGGGGCAAGGTCTTC
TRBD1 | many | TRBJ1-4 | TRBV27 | CASSPNRGTNEKLFF | TGTGCCAGCAGTCCGAACAGGGGGACTAATGAAAAACTGTTTTTT
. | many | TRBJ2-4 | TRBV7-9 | CASSLASLAKNIQYF | TGTGCCAGCAGCTTAGCGTCTTTAGCCAAAAACATTCAGTACTTC
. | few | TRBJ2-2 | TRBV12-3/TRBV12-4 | CASSDRPTNTGELFF | TGTGCCAGCAGCGACCGCCCTACCAACACCGGGGAGCTGTTTTTT
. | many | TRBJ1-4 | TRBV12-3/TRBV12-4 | CASSLQREKLFF | TGTGCCAGCAGTTTACAACGCGAAAAGCTGTTTTTT
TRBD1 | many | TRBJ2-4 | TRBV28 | CASSLDRPNIQYF | TGTGCCAGCTCTCTGGACAGGCCAAACATTCAGTACTTC
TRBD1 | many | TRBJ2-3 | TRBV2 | CASRDPGQGLNTQYF | TGTGCCAGCAGAGATCCGGGACAGGGTTTGAATACGCAGTATTTT
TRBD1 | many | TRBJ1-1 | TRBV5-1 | CASSLAGGSDTEAFF | TGCGCCAGCAGCCTGGCAGGGGGTTCGGACACTGAAGCTTTCTTT
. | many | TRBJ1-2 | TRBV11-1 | CASSLRASEGYTF | TGTGCCAGCAGCTTAAGGGCGTCGGAAGGCTACACCTTC
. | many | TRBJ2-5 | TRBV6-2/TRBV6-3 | CASSYGGSQETQYF | TGTGCCAGCAGTTACGGGGGGAGCCAAGAGACCCAGTACTTC
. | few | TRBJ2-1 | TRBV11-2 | CASSFLGNEQFF | TGTGCCAGCAGTTTCCTCGGCAATGAGCAGTTCTTC
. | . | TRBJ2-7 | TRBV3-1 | CASSPITPYF | TGTGCCAGCAGCCCCATAACCCCGTACTTC
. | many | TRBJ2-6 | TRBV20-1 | CSAPRLLGNVLTF | TGCAGTGCTCCCCGCCTCCTCGGCAACGTCCTGACTTTC
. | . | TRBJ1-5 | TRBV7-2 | CASSMGRGNQPQHF | TGTGCCAGCAGCATGGGACGGGGGAATCAGCCCCAGCATTTT
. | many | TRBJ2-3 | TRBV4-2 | CASSQGPGRLTQYF | TGTGCCAGCAGCCAAGGCCCCGGCCGTTTGACGCAGTATTTT
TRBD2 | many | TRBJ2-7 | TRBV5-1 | CASSRSGTSGDSYEQYF | TGCGCCAGCAGCCGATCCGGGACTAGCGGGGATTCCTACGAGCAGTACTTC
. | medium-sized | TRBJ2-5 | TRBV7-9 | CASNLPSTGEGETQYF | TGTGCCAGCAACTTGCCCTCGACAGGGGAGGGAGAGACCCAGTACTTC
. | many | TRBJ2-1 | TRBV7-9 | CASSLGASLNSYNEQFF | TGTGCCAGCAGCTTAGGGGCTAGCCTAAACTCCTACAATGAGCAGTTCTTC
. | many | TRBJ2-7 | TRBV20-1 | CSASRRTGSDEQYF | TGCAGTGCTTCACGAAGAACAGGGTCGGACGAGCAGTACTTC
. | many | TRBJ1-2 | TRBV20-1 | CSARDQIQGGYTF | TGCAGTGCTAGAGATCAAATACAGGGTGGCTACACCTTC
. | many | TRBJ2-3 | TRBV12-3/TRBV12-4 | CASSLFSGGGRGTDTQYF | TGTGCCAGCAGTTTATTCTCCGGGGGCGGGCGGGGCACAGATACGCAGTATTTT
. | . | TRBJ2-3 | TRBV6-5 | CASSPTQPRTDTQYF | TGTGCCAGCAGCCCCACGCAGCCCCGCACAGATACGCAGTATTTT
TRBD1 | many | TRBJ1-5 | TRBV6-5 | CASSLTGSQPQHF | TGTGCCAGCAGTTTGACAGGGTCCCAGCCCCAGCATTTT
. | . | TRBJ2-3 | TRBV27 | CASKREGTDTQYF | TGTGCCAGCAAAAGAGAAGGCACAGATACGCAGTATTTT
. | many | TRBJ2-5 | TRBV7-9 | CASSPADF | TGTGCCAGCAGCCCCGCGGACTTC
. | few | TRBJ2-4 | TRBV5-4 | CASSLGGAKNIQYF | TGTGCCAGCAGCTTGGGGGGGGCCAAAAACATTCAGTACTTC
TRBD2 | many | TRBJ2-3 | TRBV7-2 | CASSLGLAGATQYF | TGTGCCAGCAGCTTAGGACTAGCGGGAGCTACGCAGTATTTT
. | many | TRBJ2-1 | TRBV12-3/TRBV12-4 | CASRGGYNEQFF | TGTGCCAGCAGGGGAGGCTACAATGAGCAGTTCTTC
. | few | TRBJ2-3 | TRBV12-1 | CASSGVTSANTDTQYF | TGTGCCAGCAGCGGGGTGACTAGCGCAAACACAGATACGCAGTATTTT
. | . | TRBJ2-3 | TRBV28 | CASSLSLRGAADTQYF | .
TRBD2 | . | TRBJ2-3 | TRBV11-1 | CASSLWLAERDTQYF | TGTGCCAGCAGCTTGTGGCTAGCGGAGAGGGATACGCAGTATTTT
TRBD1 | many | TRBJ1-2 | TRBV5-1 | CASSLGQGEDSGYTF | TGCGCCAGCAGCTTGGGGCAGGGGGAGGACAGTGGCTACACCTTC
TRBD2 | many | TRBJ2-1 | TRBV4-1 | CASSQDSGGDYNEQFF | TGCGCCAGCAGCCAAGATAGCGGGGGGGACTACAATGAGCAGTTCTTC
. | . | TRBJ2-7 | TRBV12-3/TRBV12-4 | CASGMGLATYEQYF | TGTGCCAGCGGTATGGGCCTGGCCACCTACGAGCAGTACTTC
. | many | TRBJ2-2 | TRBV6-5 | CASSEGNTGELFF | TGTGCCAGCAGTGAAGGAAACACCGGGGAGCTGTTTTTT
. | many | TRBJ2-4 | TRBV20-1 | CSAAKNIQYF | TGCAGTGCTGCCAAAAACATTCAGTACTTC
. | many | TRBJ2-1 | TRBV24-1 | CATSDFPSGQFF | TGTGCCACCAGTGATTTCCCCTCGGGGCAGTTCTTC
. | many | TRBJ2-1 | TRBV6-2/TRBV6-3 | CASRLSMAAFSNEQFF | TGTGCCAGCCGCCTTTCGATGGCAGCCTTCAGCAATGAGCAGTTCTTC
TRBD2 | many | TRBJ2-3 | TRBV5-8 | CASSFGGRGTDTQYF | TGTGCCAGCAGCTTCGGCGGGAGAGGGACAGATACGCAGTATTTT